This T cell receptor beta chain was observed in a study of cytomegalovirus exposure and HLA in healthy donors. Overall study findings and caveats: In a later analysis, a missense DCLRE1C variant was linked to TCR beta V- and J-gene trimming. One later analysis reportedly identified an Asian-associated ancestry cluster that showed fewer N-insertions than the roughly 670-donor mean.

The PCR had 60 Vbeta and 13 Jbeta primers. Sequenced by immunoSEQ multiplex PCR; TCRdb stores in-frame clones only, minus some. The sample has about 140,000 clones, approximately 80% seen once. The CDR3 length is 13 residues. V gave up 2 bases and J gave up 6 bases; unmatched junction bases: 3. Germline CDR1 and CDR2: SGHRS and YFSETQ. On this clone: Its antigen is unknown.

The sequenced sample was PBMCs. This chain joins TRBV5-1 and TRBJ2-7; 9 bases match TRBD1. This clonotype originated in a male donor in good health and CMV-seronegative. In nucleotides, the CDR3 is TGCGCCAGCAGCTTTAACAGGGGGCCCGAGCAGTACTTC. As protein: CASSFNRGPEQYF.